A selection of T cell receptor beta chains follows, all from one sample in a study of identical twins. TCRdb re-called the 5' RACE reads with MiXCR, one entry per CDR3 protein. Among about 700,000 distinct CDR3 sequences listed, around 8.3% were seen once. This sample was shared with a second study, whose subject was yellow fever vaccine responses in identical twins.

The sample taken for sequencing was PBMCs. These receptors all stem from a woman younger than 35 in good health. Each CDR3 is given with its conserved first and last residue. The D gene is left open where the match is weak. Clone size is shown for a subset of rows, as once, few, many or a class of expanded clone.

abundance: many; j_gene: TRBJ2-3; d_gene: -; v_gene: TRBV7-8; CDR3nt: TGTGCCAGCAGCTTAGGGGTCACAGATACGCAGTATTTT; CDR3aa: CASSLGVTDTQYF
abundance: -; j_gene: TRBJ1-1; d_gene: -; v_gene: TRBV2; CDR3nt: TGTGCCAGCAGTACAACAGGTTCCTCAGAAGCTTTCTTT; CDR3aa: CASSTTGSSEAFF
abundance: few; j_gene: TRBJ2-7; d_gene: TRBD2; v_gene: TRBV20-1; CDR3nt: TGCAGTGCTACCACAACGACTAGCGGGAGGGTGAGCTCCTACGAGCAGTACTTC; CDR3aa: CSATTTTSGRVSSYEQYF
abundance: -; j_gene: TRBJ1-1; d_gene: -; v_gene: TRBV20-1; CDR3nt: TGCAGTGCTAGACCGGGAACAAACACTGAAGCTTTCTTT; CDR3aa: CSARPGTNTEAFF
abundance: many; j_gene: TRBJ2-1; d_gene: -; v_gene: TRBV24-1; CDR3nt: TGTGCCACCAGTTTCGGGACTGCCGCTCTGGGGTCTGAGCAGTTCTTC; CDR3aa: CATSFGTAALGSEQFF
abundance: few; j_gene: TRBJ2-7; d_gene: -; v_gene: TRBV4-1; CDR3nt: TGCGCCAGCAGCCAAGCGGTCGGGGCGAGGATTTACGAGCAGTACTTC; CDR3aa: CASSQAVGARIYEQYF
abundance: many; j_gene: TRBJ2-1; d_gene: TRBD2; v_gene: TRBV5-1; CDR3nt: TGCGCCAGCCTCCCGGCTAGCGGATCCTACAATGAGCAGTTCTTC; CDR3aa: CASLPASGSYNEQFF
abundance: few; j_gene: TRBJ1-2; d_gene: -; v_gene: TRBV12-3/TRBV12-4; CDR3nt: TGTGCCAGCAGTCCCCGTGAGGTTACCACTTATGGCTACACCTTC; CDR3aa: CASSPREVTTYGYTF
abundance: few; j_gene: TRBJ2-7; d_gene: TRBD1; v_gene: TRBV20-1; CDR3nt: TGCAGTGCTAGAGAGAGGTCCGGGACAGGGTACAACGAGCAGTACTTC; CDR3aa: CSARERSGTGYNEQYF
abundance: -; j_gene: TRBJ1-4; d_gene: -; v_gene: TRBV27; CDR3nt: TGTGCCAGCACCTCCCGGTTGGCTTCCCCTACGGAAAAACTGTTTTTT; CDR3aa: CASTSRLASPTEKLFF
abundance: few; j_gene: TRBJ2-7; d_gene: TRBD1; v_gene: TRBV14; CDR3nt: TGTGCCAGCAGTCAACAGGGGCGCTCCTACGAGCAGTACTTC; CDR3aa: CASSQQGRSYEQYF
abundance: -; j_gene: TRBJ2-3; d_gene: TRBD1; v_gene: TRBV20-1; CDR3nt: TGCAGTGCTGGAGGGGGGACAGGTCCAGATACGCAGTATTTT; CDR3aa: CSAGGGTGPDTQYF
abundance: few; j_gene: TRBJ2-3; d_gene: TRBD2; v_gene: TRBV6-2/TRBV6-3; CDR3nt: TGTGCCAGCAGTTACTCGAAGGTGGGACTAGCGGGGGCATACACAGATACGCAGTATTTT; CDR3aa: CASSYSKVGLAGAYTDTQYF
abundance: many; j_gene: TRBJ2-1; d_gene: -; v_gene: TRBV4-2; CDR3nt: TGTGCCAGCAGCCGAAATGAGGACGAGATCTACAATGAGCAGTTCTTC; CDR3aa: CASSRNEDEIYNEQFF
abundance: few; j_gene: TRBJ2-1; d_gene: TRBD2; v_gene: TRBV4-2; CDR3nt: TGTGCCAGCAGCCAAGATCCGCGGGGGGGCGATGAGCAGTTCTTC; CDR3aa: CASSQDPRGGDEQFF
abundance: few; j_gene: TRBJ2-1; d_gene: TRBD2; v_gene: TRBV4-2; CDR3nt: TGTGCCAGCAGCCAAGCAGCGGGAGCTGCAGGGGATGAGCAGTTCTTC; CDR3aa: CASSQAAGAAGDEQFF
abundance: many; j_gene: TRBJ2-7; d_gene: TRBD2; v_gene: TRBV5-1; CDR3nt: TGCGCCAGCAGCTTGGTGCTAGCGGGAGGGCCGGTCGAGCAGTACTTC; CDR3aa: CASSLVLAGGPVEQYF
abundance: few; j_gene: TRBJ1-5; d_gene: TRBD1; v_gene: TRBV27; CDR3nt: TGTGCCAGCAGTCCCCGACAGGGTAGCAATCAGCCCCAGCATTTT; CDR3aa: CASSPRQGSNQPQHF
abundance: -; j_gene: TRBJ2-5; d_gene: -; v_gene: TRBV7-6; CDR3nt: TGTGCCAGCAGCTTAATTGCGGCAGCGGAGACCCAGTACTTC; CDR3aa: CASSLIAAAETQYF
abundance: -; j_gene: TRBJ2-2; d_gene: TRBD1; v_gene: TRBV10-3; CDR3nt: TGTGCCACCCGGACAGGACAGAACACCGGGGAGCTGTTTTTT; CDR3aa: CATRTGQNTGELFF
abundance: -; j_gene: TRBJ2-4; d_gene: TRBD2; v_gene: TRBV20-1; CDR3nt: TGCAGTGCTAGACCGGGAGGGCGGGGGTCAAACATTCAGTACTTC; CDR3aa: CSARPGGRGSNIQYF
abundance: -; j_gene: TRBJ2-7; d_gene: -; v_gene: TRBV5-6; CDR3nt: TGTGCCAGCAGCTACGGGACAAGATACGAGCAGTACTTC; CDR3aa: CASSYGTRYEQYF
abundance: -; j_gene: TRBJ2-5; d_gene: -; v_gene: TRBV9; CDR3nt: TGTGCCAGCAGCCCTCGGGACGGACTAAAAGAGACCCAGTACTTC; CDR3aa: CASSPRDGLKETQYF